The clone carrying this TCR beta chain was seen ten or more times. Its specificity is unknown. The sample originates from a study of CD8 T cells in ankylosing spondylitis. V lost 4 bases, J lost 0 bases, and 8 bases stayed unmatched. Germline V lookup: CDR1 DFQATT, CDR2 SNEGSKA (reference sequence). The CDR3 covers 16 residues. Overall study findings and caveats: Reports of some motif variants in reactive arthritis synovial fluid and blood predate this one. Disease-linked clones bore a CD8+ phenotype, appearing relatively rarely in peripheral blood. Disease-linked clones reportedly showed significant enrichment in matched ankylosing spondylitis synovial fluid.

TCRdb recomputed calls from the 5' RACE reads with MiXCR, one row per CDR3 protein. The sample records about 190,000 distinct CDR3 sequences, roughly 13% being singletons. The sequencing sample was made of blood, either unsorted or a sorted T cell fraction (not recorded which). The gene calls are TRBV20-1 and TRBJ2-4; 8 bases fit TRBD2. The TCR comes from a female donor with ankylosing spondylitis or in good health (not recorded which). The CDR3 loop is CSAISGAILAKNIQYF. CDR3 nucleotides: TGCAGTGCTATTAGCGGGGCGATCTTAGCCAAAAACATTCAGTACTTC.